This T cell receptor beta chain stems from a study of T-cell memory formation after mild COVID-19. V lost 4 bases, J lost 2 bases, and 14 bases lay in between. The CDR3 loop spans 15 amino acids. Germline V lookup: CDR1 MDHEN, CDR2 SYDVKM. TCRdb re-called the 5' RACE reads through MiXCR, storing one row per CDR3 protein. The table lists approximately 150,000 distinct CDR3 sequences, about 5.5% of them singletons. The chain couples TRBV28 to TRBJ1-2, with D unclear. Material: PBMCs or a T cell subset sorted from them (not recorded which). The receptor was derived from an adult woman who had mild COVID-19 (a few samples of this study predate the infection). Cell type and time point are not known. CDR3 protein: CASSSPMSRNYGYTF. Here the CDR3 DNA reads TGTGCCAGCAGTTCCCCCATGTCCAGGAACTATGGCTACACCTTC.